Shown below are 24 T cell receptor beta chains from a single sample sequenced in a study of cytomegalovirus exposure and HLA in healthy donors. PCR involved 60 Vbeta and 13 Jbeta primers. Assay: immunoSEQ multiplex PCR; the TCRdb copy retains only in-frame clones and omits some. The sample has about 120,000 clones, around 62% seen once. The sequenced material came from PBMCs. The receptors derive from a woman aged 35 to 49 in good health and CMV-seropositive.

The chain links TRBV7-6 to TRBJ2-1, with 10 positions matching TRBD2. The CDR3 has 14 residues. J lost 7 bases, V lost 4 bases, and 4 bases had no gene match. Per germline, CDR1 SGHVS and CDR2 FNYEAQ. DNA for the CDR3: TGTGCCAGCAGCTCTAGCGGGAGTTGGAATGAGCAGTTCTTC. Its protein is CASSSSGSWNEQFF.

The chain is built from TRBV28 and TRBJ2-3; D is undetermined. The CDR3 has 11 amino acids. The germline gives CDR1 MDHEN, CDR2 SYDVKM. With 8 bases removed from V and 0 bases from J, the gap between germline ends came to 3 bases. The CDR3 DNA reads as TGTGCCAGCCATAGCACAGATACGCAGTATTTT. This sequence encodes CASHSTDTQYF.

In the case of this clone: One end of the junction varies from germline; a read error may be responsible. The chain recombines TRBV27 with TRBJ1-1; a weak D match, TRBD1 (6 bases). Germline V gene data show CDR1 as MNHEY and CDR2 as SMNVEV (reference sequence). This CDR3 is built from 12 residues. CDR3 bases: TGTGCCGGCAGTGAGGGGGGGCCCGAAGCTTTCTTT. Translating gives CAGSEGGPEAFF.

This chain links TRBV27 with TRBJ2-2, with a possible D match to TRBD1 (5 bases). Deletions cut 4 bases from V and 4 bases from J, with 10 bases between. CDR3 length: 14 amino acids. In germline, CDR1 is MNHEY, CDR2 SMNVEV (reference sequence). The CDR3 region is CASSWGSGTGELFF. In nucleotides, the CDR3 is TGTGCCAGCAGTTGGGGCTCGGGCACCGGGGAGCTGTTTTTT.

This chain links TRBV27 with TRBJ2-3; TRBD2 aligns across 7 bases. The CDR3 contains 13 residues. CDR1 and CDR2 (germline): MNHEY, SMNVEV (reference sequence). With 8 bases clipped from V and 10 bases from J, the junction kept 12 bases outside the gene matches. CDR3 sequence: CASSFGREWAQYF. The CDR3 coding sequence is TGTGCCAGCTCCTTTGGGAGGGAGTGGGCGCAGTATTTT.

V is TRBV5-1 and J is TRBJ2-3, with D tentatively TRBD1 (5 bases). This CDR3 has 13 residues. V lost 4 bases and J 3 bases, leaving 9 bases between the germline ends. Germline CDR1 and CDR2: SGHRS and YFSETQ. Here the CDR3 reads CASSPRTTDTQYF. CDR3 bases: TGCGCCAGCAGCCCCAGGACAACAGATACGCAGTATTTT.

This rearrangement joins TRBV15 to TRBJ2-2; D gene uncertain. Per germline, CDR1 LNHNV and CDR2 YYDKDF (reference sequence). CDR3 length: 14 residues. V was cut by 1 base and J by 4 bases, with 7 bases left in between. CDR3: CATSRAHFTGELFF. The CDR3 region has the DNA TGTGCCACCAGCAGAGCTCACTTCACCGGGGAGCTGTTTTTT. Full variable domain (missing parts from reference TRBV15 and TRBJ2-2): DAMVIQNPRYQVTQFGKPVTLSCSQTLNHNVMYWYQQKSSQAPKLLFHYYDKDFNNEADTPDNFQSRRPNTSFCFLDIRSPGLGDTAMYLCATSRAHFTGELFFGEGSRLTVL.

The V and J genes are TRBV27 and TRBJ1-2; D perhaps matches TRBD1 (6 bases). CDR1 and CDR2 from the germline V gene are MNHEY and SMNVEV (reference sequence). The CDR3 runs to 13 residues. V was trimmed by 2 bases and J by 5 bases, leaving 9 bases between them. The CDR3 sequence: CASSLGQGYGYTF. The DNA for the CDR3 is TGTGCCAGCAGTTTAGGGCAGGGGTATGGCTACACCTTC.

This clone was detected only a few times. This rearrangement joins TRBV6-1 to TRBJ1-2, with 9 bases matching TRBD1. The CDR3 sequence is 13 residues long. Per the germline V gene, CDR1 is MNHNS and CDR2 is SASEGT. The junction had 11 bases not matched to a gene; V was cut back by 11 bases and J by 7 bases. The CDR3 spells CAGTGTGNRGYTF. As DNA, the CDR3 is TGTGCCGGAACCGGGACAGGGAATCGTGGCTACACCTTC.

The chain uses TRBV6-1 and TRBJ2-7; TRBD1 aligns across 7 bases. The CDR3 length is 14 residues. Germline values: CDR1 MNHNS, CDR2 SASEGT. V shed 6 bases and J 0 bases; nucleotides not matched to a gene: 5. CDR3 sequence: CASRRDRNSYEQYF. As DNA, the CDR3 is TGTGCCAGCAGACGGGACAGAAACTCCTACGAGCAGTACTTC.

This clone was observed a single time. The CDR3 reads CASSDSNGIAFFISYNEQFF. CDR3 DNA: TGTGCCAGCAGTGACTCGAACGGGATCGCCTTTTTCATCTCCTACAATGAGCAGTTCTTC. V is TRBV6-4 and J is TRBJ2-1; possibly TRBD2 for D (5 bases). This CDR3 is 20 amino acids long. V was trimmed by 0 bases and J by 0 bases, leaving 21 bases between them. CDR1 MRHNA and CDR2 SNTAGT come from the germline V gene.

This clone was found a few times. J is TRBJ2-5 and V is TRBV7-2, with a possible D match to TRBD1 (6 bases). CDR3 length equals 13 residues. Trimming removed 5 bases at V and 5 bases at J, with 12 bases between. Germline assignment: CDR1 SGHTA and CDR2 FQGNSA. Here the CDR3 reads CASSQDRGETQYF. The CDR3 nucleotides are TGTGCCAGCAGCCAGGACAGAGGGGAGACCCAGTACTTC.

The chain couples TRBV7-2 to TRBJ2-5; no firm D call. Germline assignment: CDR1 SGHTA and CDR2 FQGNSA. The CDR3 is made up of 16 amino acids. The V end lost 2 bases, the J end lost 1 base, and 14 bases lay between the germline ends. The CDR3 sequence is CASSLRLQAPQETQYF. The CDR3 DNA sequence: TGTGCCAGCAGCTTAAGGCTACAAGCGCCCCAAGAGACCCAGTACTTC.

The CDR3 region has the DNA TGTGCCAGCAGTTTAGGGACAGACAATCAGCCCCAGCATTTT. The encoded protein is CASSLGTDNQPQHF. The chain uses TRBV28 and TRBJ1-5, with 7 nucleotides matching TRBD1. J gave up 3 bases and V 2 bases, and 1 base lay outside the gene matches. This CDR3 has 14 residues. The germline V gene has CDR1 MDHEN and CDR2 SYDVKM.

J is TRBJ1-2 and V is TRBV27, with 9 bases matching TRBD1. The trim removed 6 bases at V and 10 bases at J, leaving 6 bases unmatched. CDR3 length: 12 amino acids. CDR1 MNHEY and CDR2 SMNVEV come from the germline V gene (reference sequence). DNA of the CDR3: TGTGCCAGCAGGGAAAAACAGGGGGCCTACACCTTC. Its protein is CASREKQGAYTF.

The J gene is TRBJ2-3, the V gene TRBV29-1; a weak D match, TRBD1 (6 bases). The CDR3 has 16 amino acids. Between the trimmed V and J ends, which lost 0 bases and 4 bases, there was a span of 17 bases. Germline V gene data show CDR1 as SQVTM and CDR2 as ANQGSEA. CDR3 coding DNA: TGCAGCGTTGAAGATACCCATACAGGGTTTCCAGATACGCAGTATTTT. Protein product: CSVEDTHTGFPDTQYF.

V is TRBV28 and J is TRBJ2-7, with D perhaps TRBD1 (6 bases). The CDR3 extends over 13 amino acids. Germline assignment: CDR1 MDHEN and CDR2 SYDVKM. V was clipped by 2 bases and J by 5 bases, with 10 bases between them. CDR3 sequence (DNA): TGTGCCAGCAGTTTAGGGGGCGTAAACGAGCAGTACTTC. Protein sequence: CASSLGGVNEQYF.

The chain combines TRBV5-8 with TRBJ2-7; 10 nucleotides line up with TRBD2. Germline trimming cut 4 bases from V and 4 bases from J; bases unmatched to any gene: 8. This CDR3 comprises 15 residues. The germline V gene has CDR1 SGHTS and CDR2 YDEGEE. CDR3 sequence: CASSIRTSGRYEQYF. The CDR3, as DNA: TGTGCCAGCAGCATTCGGACTAGCGGACGATACGAGCAGTACTTC.

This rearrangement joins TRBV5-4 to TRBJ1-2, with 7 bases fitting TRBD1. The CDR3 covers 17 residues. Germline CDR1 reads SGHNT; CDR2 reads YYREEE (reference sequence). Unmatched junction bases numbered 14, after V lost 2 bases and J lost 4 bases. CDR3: CASSLISGAGGGYGYTF. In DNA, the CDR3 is TGTGCCAGCAGCTTAATATCTGGGGCAGGGGGAGGCTATGGCTACACCTTC.

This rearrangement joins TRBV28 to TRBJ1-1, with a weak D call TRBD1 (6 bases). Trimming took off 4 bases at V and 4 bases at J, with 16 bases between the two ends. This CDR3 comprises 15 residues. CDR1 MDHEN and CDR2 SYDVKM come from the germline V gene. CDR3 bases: TGTGCCAGCAGTTCAACGCGGGGGCCGGGCACTGAAGCTTTCTTT. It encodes CASSSTRGPGTEAFF.

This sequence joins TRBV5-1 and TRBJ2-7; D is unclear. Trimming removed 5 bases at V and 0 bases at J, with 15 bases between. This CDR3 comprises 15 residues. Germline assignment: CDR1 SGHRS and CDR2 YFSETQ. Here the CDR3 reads CASRPAGGSSYEQYF. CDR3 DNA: TGCGCCAGCAGACCGGCTGGCGGCAGCTCCTACGAGCAGTACTTC.

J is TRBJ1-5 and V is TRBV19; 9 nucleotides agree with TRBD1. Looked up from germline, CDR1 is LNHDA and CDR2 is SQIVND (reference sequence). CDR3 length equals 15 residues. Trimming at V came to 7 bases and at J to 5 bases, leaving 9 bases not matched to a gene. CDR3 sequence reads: CASMGTGLLDQPQHF. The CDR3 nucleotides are TGTGCCAGTATGGGGACAGGGTTGTTGGATCAGCCCCAGCATTTT.

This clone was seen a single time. The CDR3 bases are TGTGCCAGCAGTTTACGCCTCGGGACTAGCGAAGAGCAGTACTTC. It encodes CASSLRLGTSEEQYF. The rearrangement joins TRBV27 to TRBJ2-7; the match to TRBD2 covers 10 bases. Unmatched junction bases numbered 8, after V lost 2 bases and J lost 7 bases. Germline CDR1 and CDR2: MNHEY and SMNVEV (reference sequence). The CDR3 contains 15 residues.

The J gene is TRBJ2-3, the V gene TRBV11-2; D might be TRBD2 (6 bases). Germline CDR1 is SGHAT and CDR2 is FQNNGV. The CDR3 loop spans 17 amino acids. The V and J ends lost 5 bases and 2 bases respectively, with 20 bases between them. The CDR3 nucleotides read TGTGCCAGCAGCCCCGGACTTCGGGACTTCCACACAGATACGCAGTATTTT. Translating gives CASSPGLRDFHTDTQYF.